Only one count was recorded for the clone carrying this T cell receptor beta chain. Its antigen is as yet unknown. A junction end diverges from the germline sequence, so it may reflect a read error. Per germline, CDR1 SGHDN and CDR2 FVKESK. There are 13 residues in the CDR3. The data derive from a study of blood T cells in healthy people across ages. Study findings and constraints: Measured against age, TCR beta diversity per million T cells decreased in a roughly linear manner.

Peripheral blood was drawn, approximately 10 milliliters per donor. Primers used in a second PCR of about 6 to 12 cycles were a sample-barcoded 5' primer and a J-beta primer mix. From the 5' RACE reads, TCRdb called clonotypes with MiXCR, one entry per CDR3 protein. The sample lists a few hundred thousand distinct CDR3 sequences; about 49% were seen once. Sequences were obtained from blood. V and J are TRBV14 and TRBJ1-2, with D possibly matching TRBD1 (5 bases). The TCR was taken from a man in his sixties in good health. The CDR3 is CACSQAGTYGYTF. CDR3 DNA sequence: TGTGCCTGCAGCCAAGCAGGGACCTATGGCTACACCTTC.